The 18 T cell receptor beta chains presented below share a single source sample, sequenced in a study of shared clonotypes between healthy human individuals. Generated by immunoSEQ multiplex PCR, the TCRdb table keeps only in-frame clones and is missing some. The table includes roughly 1,100,000 clones, around 76% detected once. The material sequenced was memory CD4+ T cells sorted from blood. The subset: CD45RA-negative fraction. These receptors came from a man between 18 and 35 years old in good health.

This chain links TRBV30 with TRBJ1-1; 7 nucleotides agree with TRBD1. The V segment lost 2 bases and the J segment 9 bases; nucleotides outside the gene matches: 6. The CDR3 contains 12 residues. Germline loops: CDR1 GTSNPN, CDR2 SVGIG (reference sequence). CDR3 bases: TGTGCCTGGAGTTCCCGACAGGGCCAAGCTTTCTTT. Its protein is CAWSSRQGQAFF. The complete variable domain, with remaining parts taken from reference TRBV30 and TRBJ1-1, reads SQTIHQWPATLVQPVGSPLSLECTVEGTSNPNLYWYRQAAGRGLQLLFYSVGIGQISSEVPQNLSASRPQDRQFILSSKKLLLSDSGFYLCAWSSRQGQAFFGQGTRLTVV.

The J gene is TRBJ1-2, the V gene TRBV27, with 8 bases that match TRBD1. Germline loops: CDR1 MNHEY, CDR2 SMNVEV (reference sequence). CDR3 size: 14 residues. V shed 5 bases and J 0 bases; nucleotides not matched to a gene: 2. CDR3 nucleotide sequence: TGTGCCAGCAGTCTCAGGGGGCCTAACTATGGCTACACCTTC. It yields the protein CASSLRGPNYGYTF.

This chain joins TRBV28 and TRBJ1-5; D unresolved. CDR1 MDHEN and CDR2 SYDVKM come from the germline V gene. The CDR3 covers 12 residues. Trimming took 5 bases from V and 6 from J, leaving 8 bases between them. The CDR3: CASSQTPQPQHF. The CDR3 coding sequence is TGTGCCAGCAGTCAGACACCTCAGCCCCAGCATTTT.

This clone has only a few counts. Other DNA variants within this sample encode the same CDR3. This chain connects TRBV7-9 to TRBJ1-4, with 8 nucleotides matching TRBD1. V trimming: 1 base; J trimming: 7 bases; junction bases outside the gene matches: 2. There are 14 residues in the CDR3. Germline-derived CDR1 and CDR2 are SEHNR and FQNEAQ (reference sequence). CDR3 amino acids: CASSLGQGSEKLFF. CDR3 sequence (DNA): TGTGCCAGCAGCTTAGGACAGGGGAGTGAAAAACTGTTTTTT.

This clone appeared once. The chain has TRBV7-2 and TRBJ1-2; D is perhaps TRBD1 (5 bases). Between the trimmed V and J ends, which lost 1 base and 7 bases, there was a span of 19 bases. The CDR3 consists of 16 residues. The germline V gene has CDR1 SGHTA and CDR2 FQGNSA. The CDR3 sequence: CASSLDGAVEMAGYTF. The CDR3 DNA is TGTGCCAGCAGCTTAGATGGGGCGGTAGAGATGGCTGGCTACACCTTC.

Notes on this clone: A much more abundant neighbour one base away suggests this may be a read error. The chain recombines TRBV7-8 with TRBJ2-5, with D unresolved. V gave up 2 bases and J gave up 5 bases, with 3 bases separating them. The CDR3 contains 11 residues. Germline V CDR1 and CDR2: SGHVS, FQNEAQ. The chain's CDR3 is CASSLHETQYF. The CDR3 region has the DNA TGTGCCAGCAGCTTACATGAGACCCAGTACTTC.

The J gene is TRBJ1-4, the V gene TRBV7-2; D may be TRBD1 (6 bases). V shed 4 bases and J shed 10 bases, with 16 bases lying between them. From germline, CDR1 is SGHTA and CDR2 FQGNSA. The length of the CDR3 is 14 residues. The CDR3 here is CASSSGTRLGKLFF. In nucleotides, the CDR3 is TGTGCCAGCAGCTCCGGGACAAGGCTTGGAAAACTGTTTTTT.

The chain is built from TRBV4-3 and TRBJ2-1; D unresolved. The CDR3 is 16 amino acids. V was shortened by 4 bases and J by 0 bases, with 13 bases between the two germline ends. Per germline, CDR1 LGHNA and CDR2 YSLEER. The DNA for the CDR3 is TGCGCCAGCAGCCGCCTTGGGCAGCGCTCCTACAATGAGCAGTTCTTC. It specifies CASSRLGQRSYNEQFF.

This rearrangement joins TRBV4-3 to TRBJ2-4, with 10 bases fitting TRBD2. The CDR3 extends over 21 amino acids. The germline V gene encodes CDR1 LGHNA and CDR2 YSLEER. With 3 bases clipped from V and 1 base from J, the junction kept 18 bases outside the gene matches. This CDR3 is CASSHQLPSGRAEGAKNIQYF. The CDR3 DNA is TGCGCCAGCAGCCACCAGCTTCCCAGCGGGAGGGCCGAAGGGGCCAAAAACATTCAGTACTTC.

This clone has more than one count but fewer than ten. The V call is TRBV4-3, the J call TRBJ2-6; D is possibly TRBD2 (5 bases). Germline V gives CDR1 LGHNA, CDR2 YSLEER. This CDR3 spans 18 amino acids. V lost 3 bases, J lost 2 bases, and 17 bases lay in between. The CDR3 loop reads CASSQSFLRETGANVLTF. The CDR3 DNA follows: TGCGCCAGCAGCCAGTCTTTTCTAAGGGAGACTGGGGCCAACGTCCTGACTTTC.

The rearrangement joins TRBV6-1 to TRBJ2-5, with TRBD1 identical over 8 bases. J lost 5 bases, V lost 1 base, and 6 bases had no gene match. The CDR3 contains 15 residues. Germline CDR1 and CDR2: MNHNS and SASEGT. CDR3 amino acids: CASSEGIWTGETQYF. CDR3 nucleotide sequence: TGTGCCAGCAGTGAAGGGATCTGGACAGGGGAGACCCAGTACTTC.

The chain has TRBV19 and TRBJ2-7; 13 positions match TRBD2. Germline lookup yields CDR1 LNHDA and CDR2 SQIVND (reference sequence). The CDR3 totals 15 residues. V shed 4 bases, J shed 5 bases, and the junction held 5 bases outside the gene matches. The CDR3 DNA sequence: TGTGCCAGTAGTACCTACGGACTAGCGGGAGACGAGCAGTACTTC. Translated: CASSTYGLAGDEQYF. The whole variable domain, filled in from reference TRBV19 and TRBJ2-7, reads DGGITQSPKYLFRKEGQNVTLSCEQNLNHDAMYWYRQDPGQGLRLIYYSQIVNDFQKGDIAEGYSVSREKKESFPLTVTSAQKNPTAFYLCASSTYGLAGDEQYFGPGTRLTVT.

The CDR3 sequence: CASSHGTSGPQETQYF. DNA for the CDR3: TGCGCCAGCAGCCACGGGACTAGCGGGCCCCAAGAGACCCAGTACTTC. The chain is built from TRBV5-1 and TRBJ2-5; 12 bases are a match to TRBD2. With 4 bases clipped from V and 1 base from J, the junction kept 5 bases outside the gene matches. CDR1 and CDR2 from the germline V gene are SGHRS and YFSETQ. The CDR3 covers 16 residues.

The chain combines TRBV19 with TRBJ1-6; 8 nucleotides match TRBD1. Unmatched junction bases numbered 5, after V lost 5 bases and J lost 5 bases. The CDR3 spans 15 residues. Germline CDR1 LNHDA, CDR2 SQIVND (reference sequence). The DNA of the CDR3 is TGTGCCAGTAGTGGCCGGGACAGGAATAATTCACCCCTCCACTTT. This translates into CASSGRDRNNSPLHF.

This chain links TRBV10-3 with TRBJ1-5; the D gene is possibly TRBD1 (5 bases). This CDR3 comprises 16 residues. CDR1 and CDR2 from the germline V gene are ENHRY and SYGVKD. Between the trimmed V and J ends, which lost 0 bases and 7 bases, there was a span of 16 bases. The CDR3 loop reads CAISESGLGYGQPQHF. CDR3 nucleotides: TGTGCCATCAGTGAGTCGGGGCTCGGGTACGGGCAGCCCCAGCATTTT.

The chain is built from TRBV27 and TRBJ2-1, with TRBD2 matching over 7 bases. Trimming at V came to 5 bases and at J to 4 bases, leaving 11 bases not matched to a gene. This CDR3 is 16 amino acids long. Germline CDR1 MNHEY, CDR2 SMNVEV (reference sequence). The CDR3 here is CASSPGGAGSYNEQFF. Here the CDR3 DNA reads TGTGCCAGCAGTCCGGGGGGAGCGGGGAGTTACAATGAGCAGTTCTTC.

In DNA, the CDR3 is TGTGCCAGCAGCTTAGCACAGGGGGCGGGCTACAATGAGCAGTTCTTC. This gives the protein CASSLAQGAGYNEQFF. The chain recombines TRBV7-9 with TRBJ2-1, with 9 bases matching TRBD1. The CDR3 contains 16 residues. After removal of 0 bases from V and 3 bases from J, the junction contained 3 bases not matched to a gene. The germline gives CDR1 SEHNR, CDR2 FQNEAQ (reference sequence).

About this clone: Other DNA variants within this sample encode the same CDR3. The V call is TRBV18, the J call TRBJ2-1, with 9 nucleotides matching TRBD1. In germline, CDR1 is KGHSH, CDR2 LQKENI. V was pared by 2 bases and J by 4 bases, with 3 bases of the junction left unmatched. The CDR3 is 15 amino acids. The CDR3 is CASSPGDRAYNEQFF. DNA of the CDR3: TGTGCCAGCTCACCAGGGGACAGGGCTTACAATGAGCAGTTCTTC.